The sequence of this T cell receptor beta chain was determined in a study of blood T cell repertoires in COVID-19. Study at large: The analysed material was cDNA or gDNA that came from T cells, B-cell-depleted T cells, or PBMCs.

The CDR3 has 16 residues. The germline gives CDR1 SEHNR, CDR2 FQNEAQ (reference sequence). J gave up 3 bases and V 5 bases, and 4 bases lay outside the gene matches. The repertoire was sequenced with immunoSEQ multiplex PCR; TCRdb's copy has only in-frame clones and lacks some. The table shows hundreds of thousands of clones, with around 89% occurring only once. This clone was counted a single time. The sequencing sample was made of PBMCs or T cells enriched from blood (not recorded which). This clonotype was obtained from a woman aged 18-29 years who had recovered from COVID-19. The chain recombines TRBV7-9 with TRBJ2-3; TRBD2 matches 14 bases. The CDR3: CASSTGTSGSTDTQYF. The CDR3 coding sequence is TGTGCCAGCAGCACCGGGACTAGCGGGAGTACAGATACGCAGTATTTT.